This TCR beta chain was profiled in a study of blood T cell repertoires in COVID-19. The CDR3 runs 13 residues. The ends were cut back, 3 bases at V and 6 bases at J, with 10 bases in the middle. Germline assignment: CDR1 SGDLS and CDR2 YYNGEE. TCRdb's copy holds only in-frame clones and misses some; the assay was immunoSEQ multiplex PCR. This table holds under 85,000 clones, about four fifths found once. The sample comprised peripheral blood. The clonotype comes from a man aged 45-60 years with COVID-19, enrolled during active disease. V is TRBV9 and J is TRBJ1-5; no firm D call. CDR3 sequence (DNA): TGTGCCAGCAGCGCTGACTCTAGTCAGCCCCAGCATTTT. It specifies CASSADSSQPQHF. Drawing the rest from reference TRBV9 and TRBJ1-5, the complete variable domain is DSGVTQTPKHLITATGQRVTLRCSPRSGDLSVYWYQQSLDQGLQFLIQYYNGEERAKGNILERFSAQQFPDLHSELNLSSLELGDSALYFCASSADSSQPQHFGDGTRLSIL.